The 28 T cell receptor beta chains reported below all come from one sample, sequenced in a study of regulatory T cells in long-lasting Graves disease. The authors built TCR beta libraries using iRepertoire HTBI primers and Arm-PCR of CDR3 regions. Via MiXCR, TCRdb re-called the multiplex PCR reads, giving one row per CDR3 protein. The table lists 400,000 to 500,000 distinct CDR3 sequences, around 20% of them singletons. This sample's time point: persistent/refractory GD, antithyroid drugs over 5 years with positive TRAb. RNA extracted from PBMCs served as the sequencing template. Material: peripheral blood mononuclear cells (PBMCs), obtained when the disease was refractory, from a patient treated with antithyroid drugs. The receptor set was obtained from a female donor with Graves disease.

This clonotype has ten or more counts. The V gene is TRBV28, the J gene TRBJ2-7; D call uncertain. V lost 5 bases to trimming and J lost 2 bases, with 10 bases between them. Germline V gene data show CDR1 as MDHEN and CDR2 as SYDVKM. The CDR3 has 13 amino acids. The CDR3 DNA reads TGTGCCAGCAGTAATGACGAAACCTACGAGCAGTACTTC. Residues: CASSNDETYEQYF.

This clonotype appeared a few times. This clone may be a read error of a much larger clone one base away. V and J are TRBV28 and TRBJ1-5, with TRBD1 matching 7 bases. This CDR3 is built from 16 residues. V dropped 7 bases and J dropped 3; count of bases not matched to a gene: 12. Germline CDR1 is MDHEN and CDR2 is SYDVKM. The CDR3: CASILFLGTDNQPQHF. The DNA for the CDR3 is TGTGCCAGCATTCTCTTCTTGGGGACAGACAATCAGCCCCAGCATTTT.

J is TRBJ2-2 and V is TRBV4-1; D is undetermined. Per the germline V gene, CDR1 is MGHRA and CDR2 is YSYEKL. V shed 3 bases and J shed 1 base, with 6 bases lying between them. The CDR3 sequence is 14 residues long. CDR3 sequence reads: CASSHPWNTGELFF. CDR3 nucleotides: TGCGCCAGCAGCCACCCCTGGAACACCGGGGAGCTGTTTTTT.

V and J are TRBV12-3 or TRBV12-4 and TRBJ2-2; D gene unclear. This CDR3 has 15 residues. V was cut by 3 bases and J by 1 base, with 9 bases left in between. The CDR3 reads CASSFAVKNTGELFF. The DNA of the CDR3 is TGTGCCAGCAGTTTTGCTGTTAAGAACACCGGGGAGCTGTTTTTT.

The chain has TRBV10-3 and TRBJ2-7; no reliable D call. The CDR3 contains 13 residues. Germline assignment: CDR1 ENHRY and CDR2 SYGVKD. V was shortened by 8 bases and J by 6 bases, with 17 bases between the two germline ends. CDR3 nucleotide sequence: TGTGCCATCGCCTCGGTCGCGAGCGCCGAGCAGTACTTC. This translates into CAIASVASAEQYF.

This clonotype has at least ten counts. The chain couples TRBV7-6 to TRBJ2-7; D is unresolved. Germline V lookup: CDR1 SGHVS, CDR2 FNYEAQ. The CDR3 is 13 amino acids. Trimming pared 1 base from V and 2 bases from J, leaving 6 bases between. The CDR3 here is CASSLDKAYEQYF. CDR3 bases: TGTGCCAGCAGCTTAGACAAGGCCTACGAGCAGTACTTC.

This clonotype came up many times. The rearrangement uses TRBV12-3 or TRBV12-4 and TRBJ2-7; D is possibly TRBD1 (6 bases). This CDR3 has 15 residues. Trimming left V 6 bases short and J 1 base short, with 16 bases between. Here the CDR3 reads CASSPTADSSYEQYF. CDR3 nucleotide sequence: TGTGCCAGCAGCCCTACTGCGGACAGTTCCTACGAGCAGTACTTC.

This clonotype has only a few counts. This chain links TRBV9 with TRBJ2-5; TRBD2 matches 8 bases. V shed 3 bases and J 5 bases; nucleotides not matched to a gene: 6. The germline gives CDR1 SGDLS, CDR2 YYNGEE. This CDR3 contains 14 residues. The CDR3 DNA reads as TGTGCCAGCAGCGGACCGGGAGGGACCGAGACCCAGTACTTC. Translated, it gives CASSGPGGTETQYF.

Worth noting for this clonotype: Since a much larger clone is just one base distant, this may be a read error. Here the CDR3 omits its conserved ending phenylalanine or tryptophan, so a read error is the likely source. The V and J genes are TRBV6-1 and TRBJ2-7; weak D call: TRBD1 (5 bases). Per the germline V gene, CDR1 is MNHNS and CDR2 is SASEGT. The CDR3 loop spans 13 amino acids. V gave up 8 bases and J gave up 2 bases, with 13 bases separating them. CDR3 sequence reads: CASRDSPAYEQYL. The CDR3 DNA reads TGTGCCAGCCGAGACAGCCCAGCCTACGAGCAGTACCTC.

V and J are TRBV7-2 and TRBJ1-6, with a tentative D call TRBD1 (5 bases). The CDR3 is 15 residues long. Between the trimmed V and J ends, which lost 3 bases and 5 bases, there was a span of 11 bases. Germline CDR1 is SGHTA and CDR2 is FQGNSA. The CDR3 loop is CASSFEGPHNSPLHF. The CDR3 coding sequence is TGTGCCAGCAGCTTTGAGGGACCCCATAATTCACCCCTCCACTTT.

For the CDR3, the DNA is TGTGCCAGCAGGGAAAGGGGGCGAGGAACCAAAAACATTCAGTACTTC. This codes for CASRERGRGTKNIQYF. J is TRBJ2-4 and V is TRBV28, with 7 bases that match TRBD1. This CDR3 is built from 16 residues. Trimming at V came to 6 bases and at J to 2 bases, leaving 10 bases not matched to a gene. The germline gives CDR1 MDHEN, CDR2 SYDVKM.

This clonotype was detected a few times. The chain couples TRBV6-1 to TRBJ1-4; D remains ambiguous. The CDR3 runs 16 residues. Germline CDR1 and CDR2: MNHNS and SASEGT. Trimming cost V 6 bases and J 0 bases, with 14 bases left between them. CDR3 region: CASSWGVGATNEKLFF. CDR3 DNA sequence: TGTGCCAGCAGCTGGGGTGTGGGTGCAACTAATGAAAAACTGTTTTTT.

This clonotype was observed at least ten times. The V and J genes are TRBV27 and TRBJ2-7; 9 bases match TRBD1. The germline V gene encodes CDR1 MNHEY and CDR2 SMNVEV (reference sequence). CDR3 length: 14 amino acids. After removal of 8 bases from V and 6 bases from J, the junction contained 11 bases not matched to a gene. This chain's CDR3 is CASGPVGTGREQYF. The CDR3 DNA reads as TGTGCCAGCGGCCCGGTCGGGACAGGGCGCGAGCAGTACTTC.

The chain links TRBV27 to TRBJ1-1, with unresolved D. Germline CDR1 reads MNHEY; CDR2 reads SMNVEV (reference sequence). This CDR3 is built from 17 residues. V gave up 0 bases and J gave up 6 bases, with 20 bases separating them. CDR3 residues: CASSLSIGTIPSSEAFF. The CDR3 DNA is TGTGCCAGCAGTTTATCGATTGGTACCATCCCGTCGTCTGAAGCTTTCTTT.

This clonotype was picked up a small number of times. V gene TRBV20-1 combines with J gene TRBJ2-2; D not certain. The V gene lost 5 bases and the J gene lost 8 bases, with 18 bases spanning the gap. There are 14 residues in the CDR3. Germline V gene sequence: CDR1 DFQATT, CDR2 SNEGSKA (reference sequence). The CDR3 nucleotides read TGCAGTGCTGCCACCAGAAGGTTGCCAGGGGAGCTGTTTTTT. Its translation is CSAATRRLPGELFF.

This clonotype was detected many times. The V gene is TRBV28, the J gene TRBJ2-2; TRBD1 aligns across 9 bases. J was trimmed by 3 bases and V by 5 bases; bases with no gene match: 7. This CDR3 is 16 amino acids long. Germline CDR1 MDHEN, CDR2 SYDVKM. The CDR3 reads CASSPYRGLDTGELFF. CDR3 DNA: TGTGCCAGCAGTCCCTACAGGGGGCTGGACACCGGGGAGCTGTTTTTT. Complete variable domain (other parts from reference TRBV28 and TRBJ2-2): DVKVTQSSRYLVKRTGEKVFLECVQDMDHENMFWYRQDPGLGLRLIYFSYDVKMKEKGDIPEGYSVSREKKERFSLILESASTNQTSMYLCASSPYRGLDTGELFFGEGSRLTVL.

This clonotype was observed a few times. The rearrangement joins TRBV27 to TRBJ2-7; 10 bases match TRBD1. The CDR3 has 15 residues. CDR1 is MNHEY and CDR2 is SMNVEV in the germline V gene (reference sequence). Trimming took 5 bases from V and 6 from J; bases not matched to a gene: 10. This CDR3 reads CASSPRTGGEVEQYF. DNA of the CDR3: TGTGCCAGCAGTCCCCGGACAGGGGGGGAGGTCGAGCAGTACTTC.

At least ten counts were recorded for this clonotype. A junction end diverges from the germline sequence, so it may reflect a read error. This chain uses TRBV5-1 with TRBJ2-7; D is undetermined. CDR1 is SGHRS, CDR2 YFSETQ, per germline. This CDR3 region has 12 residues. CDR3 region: CASSLMGYEQYF. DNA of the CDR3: TGTGCCAGCAGCTTAATGGGGTACGAGCAGTACTTC.

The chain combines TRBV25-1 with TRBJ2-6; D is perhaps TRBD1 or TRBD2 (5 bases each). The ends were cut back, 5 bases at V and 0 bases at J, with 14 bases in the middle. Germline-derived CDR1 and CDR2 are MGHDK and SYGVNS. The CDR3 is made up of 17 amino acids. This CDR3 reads CASSSRMGDSGANVLTF. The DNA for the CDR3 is TGTGCCAGCAGTTCCCGGATGGGGGACTCTGGGGCCAACGTCCTGACTTTC.

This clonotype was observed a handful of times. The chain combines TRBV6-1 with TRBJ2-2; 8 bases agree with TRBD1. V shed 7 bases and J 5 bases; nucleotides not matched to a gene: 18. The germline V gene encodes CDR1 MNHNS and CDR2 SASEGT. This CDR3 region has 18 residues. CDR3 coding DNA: TGTGCCAGCACCCAATTCGCCCAGGGGGCGGGTAATACCGGGGAGCTGTTTTTT. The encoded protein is CASTQFAQGAGNTGELFF.

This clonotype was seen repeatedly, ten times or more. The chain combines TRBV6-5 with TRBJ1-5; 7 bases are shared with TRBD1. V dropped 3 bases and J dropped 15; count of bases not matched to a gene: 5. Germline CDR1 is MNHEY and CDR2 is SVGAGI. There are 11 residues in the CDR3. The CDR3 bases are TGTGCCAGCAGTTATGGGACAGCGATGCATTTT. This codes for CASSYGTAMHF.

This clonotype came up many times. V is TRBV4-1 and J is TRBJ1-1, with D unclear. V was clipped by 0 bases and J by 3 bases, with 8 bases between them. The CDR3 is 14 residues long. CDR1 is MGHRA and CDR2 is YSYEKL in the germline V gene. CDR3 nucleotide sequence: TGCGCCAGCAGCCAAGATGGTGGGGACACTGAAGCTTTCTTT. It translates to CASSQDGGDTEAFF.

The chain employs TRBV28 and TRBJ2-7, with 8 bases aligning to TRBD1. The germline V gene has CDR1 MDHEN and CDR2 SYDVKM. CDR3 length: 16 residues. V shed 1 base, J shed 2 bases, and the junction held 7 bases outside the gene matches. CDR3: CASSLFVDRGAYEQYF. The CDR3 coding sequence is TGTGCCAGCAGTTTATTTGTCGACAGGGGAGCCTACGAGCAGTACTTC.

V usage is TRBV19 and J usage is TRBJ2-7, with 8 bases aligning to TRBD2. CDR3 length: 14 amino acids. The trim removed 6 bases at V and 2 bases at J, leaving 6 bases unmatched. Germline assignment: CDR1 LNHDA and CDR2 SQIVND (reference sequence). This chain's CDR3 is CASSDSGIPYEQYF. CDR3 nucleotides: TGTGCCAGTAGCGATAGCGGGATTCCCTACGAGCAGTACTTC.

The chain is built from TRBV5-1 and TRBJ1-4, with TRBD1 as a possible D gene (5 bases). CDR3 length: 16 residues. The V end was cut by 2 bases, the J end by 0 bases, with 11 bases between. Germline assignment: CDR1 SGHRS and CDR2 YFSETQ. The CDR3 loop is CASSFGGRSTNEKLFF. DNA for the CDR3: TGCGCCAGCAGCTTCGGGGGGAGATCAACTAATGAAAAACTGTTTTTT.

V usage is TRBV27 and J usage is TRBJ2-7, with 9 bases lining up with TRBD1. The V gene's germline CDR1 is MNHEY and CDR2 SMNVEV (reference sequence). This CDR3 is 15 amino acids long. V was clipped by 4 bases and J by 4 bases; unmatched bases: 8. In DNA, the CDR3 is TGTGCCAGCAGTTGGTCCGGGACAGGGCTATACGAGCAGTACTTC. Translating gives CASSWSGTGLYEQYF.

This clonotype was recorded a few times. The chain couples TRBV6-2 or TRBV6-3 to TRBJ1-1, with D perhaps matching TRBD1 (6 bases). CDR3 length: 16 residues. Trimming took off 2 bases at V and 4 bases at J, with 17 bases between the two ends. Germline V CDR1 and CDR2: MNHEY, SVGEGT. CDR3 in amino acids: CASSYLGGHSPTEAFF. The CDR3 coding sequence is TGTGCCAGCAGTTACCTTGGGGGGCATAGTCCCACTGAAGCTTTCTTT.

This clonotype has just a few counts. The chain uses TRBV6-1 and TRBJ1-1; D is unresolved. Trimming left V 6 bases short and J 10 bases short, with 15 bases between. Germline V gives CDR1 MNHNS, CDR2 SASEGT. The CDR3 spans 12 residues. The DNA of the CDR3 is TGTGCCAGCAGGAATCCGGGTTTAGTAGCTTTCTTT. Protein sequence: CASRNPGLVAFF.